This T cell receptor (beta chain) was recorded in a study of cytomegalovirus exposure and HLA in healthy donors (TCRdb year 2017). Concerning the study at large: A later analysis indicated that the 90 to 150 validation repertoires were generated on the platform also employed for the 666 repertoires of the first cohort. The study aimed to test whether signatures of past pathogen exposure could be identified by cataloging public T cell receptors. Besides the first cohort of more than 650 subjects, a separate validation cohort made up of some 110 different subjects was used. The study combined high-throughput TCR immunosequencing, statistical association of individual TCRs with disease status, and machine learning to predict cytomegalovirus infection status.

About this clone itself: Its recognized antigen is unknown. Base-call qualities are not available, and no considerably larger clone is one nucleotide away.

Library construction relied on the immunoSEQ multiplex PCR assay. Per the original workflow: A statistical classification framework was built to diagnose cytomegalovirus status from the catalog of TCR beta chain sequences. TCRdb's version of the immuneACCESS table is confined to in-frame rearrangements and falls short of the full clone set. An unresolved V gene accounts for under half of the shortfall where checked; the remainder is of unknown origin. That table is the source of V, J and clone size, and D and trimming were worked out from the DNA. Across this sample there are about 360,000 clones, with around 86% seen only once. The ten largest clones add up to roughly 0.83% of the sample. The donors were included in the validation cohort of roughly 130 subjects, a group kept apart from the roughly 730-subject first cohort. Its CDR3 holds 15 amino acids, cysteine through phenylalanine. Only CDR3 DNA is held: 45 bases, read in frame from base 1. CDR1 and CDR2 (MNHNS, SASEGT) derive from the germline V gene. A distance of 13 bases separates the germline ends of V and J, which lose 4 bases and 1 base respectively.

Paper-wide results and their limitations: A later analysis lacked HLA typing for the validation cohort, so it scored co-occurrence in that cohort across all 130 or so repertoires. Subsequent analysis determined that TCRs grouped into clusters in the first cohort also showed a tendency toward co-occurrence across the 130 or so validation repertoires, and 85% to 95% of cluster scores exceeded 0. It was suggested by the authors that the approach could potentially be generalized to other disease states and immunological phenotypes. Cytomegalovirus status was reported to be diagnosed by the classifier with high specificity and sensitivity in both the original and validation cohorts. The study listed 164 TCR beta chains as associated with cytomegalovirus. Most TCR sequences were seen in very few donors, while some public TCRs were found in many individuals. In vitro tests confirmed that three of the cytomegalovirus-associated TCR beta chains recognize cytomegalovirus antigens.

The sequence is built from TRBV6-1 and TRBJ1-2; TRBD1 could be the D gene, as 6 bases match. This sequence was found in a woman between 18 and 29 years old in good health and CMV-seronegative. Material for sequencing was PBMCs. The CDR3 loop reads CASSAGTQGNYGYTF. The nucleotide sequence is TGTGCCAGCAGTGCCGGGACACAGGGTAACTATGGCTACACCTTC.